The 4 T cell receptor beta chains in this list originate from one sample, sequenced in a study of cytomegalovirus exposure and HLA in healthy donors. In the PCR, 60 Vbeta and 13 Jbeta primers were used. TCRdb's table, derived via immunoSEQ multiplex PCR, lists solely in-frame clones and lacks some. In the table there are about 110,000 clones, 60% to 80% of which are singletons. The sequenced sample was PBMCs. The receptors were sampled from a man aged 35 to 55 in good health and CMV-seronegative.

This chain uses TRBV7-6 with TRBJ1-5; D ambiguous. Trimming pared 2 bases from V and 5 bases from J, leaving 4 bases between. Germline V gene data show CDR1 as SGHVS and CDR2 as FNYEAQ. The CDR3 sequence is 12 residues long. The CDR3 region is CASSLIDQPQHF. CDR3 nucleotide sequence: TGTGCCAGCAGCTTAATAGATCAGCCCCAGCATTTT. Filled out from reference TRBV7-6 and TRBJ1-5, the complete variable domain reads GAGVSQSPRYKVTKRGQDVALRCDPISGHVSLYWYRQALGQGPEFLTYFNYEAQQDKSGLPNDRFSAERPEGSISTLTIQRTEQRDSAMYRCASSLIDQPQHFGDGTRLSIL.

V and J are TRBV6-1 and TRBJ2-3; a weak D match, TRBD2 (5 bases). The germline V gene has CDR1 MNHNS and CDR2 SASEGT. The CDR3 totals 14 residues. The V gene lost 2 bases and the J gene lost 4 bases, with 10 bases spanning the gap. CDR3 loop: CASSETTIPDTQYF. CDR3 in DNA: TGTGCCAGCAGTGAAACGACTATTCCAGATACGCAGTATTTT.

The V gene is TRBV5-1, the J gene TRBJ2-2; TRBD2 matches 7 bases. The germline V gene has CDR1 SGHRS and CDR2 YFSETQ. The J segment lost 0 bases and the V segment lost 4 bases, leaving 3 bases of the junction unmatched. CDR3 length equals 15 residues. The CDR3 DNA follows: TGCGCCAGCAGCGTACTAGCGACGAACACCGGGGAGCTGTTTTTT. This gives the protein CASSVLATNTGELFF.

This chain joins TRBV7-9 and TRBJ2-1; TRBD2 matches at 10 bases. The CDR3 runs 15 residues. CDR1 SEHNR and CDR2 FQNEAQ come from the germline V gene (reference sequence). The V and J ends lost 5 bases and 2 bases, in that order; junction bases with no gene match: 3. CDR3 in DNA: TGTGCCAGCAGCGGGACTAGCGCCCCCTACAATGAGCAGTTCTTC. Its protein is CASSGTSAPYNEQFF.